The sequence of this TCR beta chain was determined in a study of cytomegalovirus exposure and HLA in healthy donors. Study as a whole: The study's early data release held tens of millions of unique TCRs from HLA-typed donors. Findings and caveats of the study: A few CMV-associated chains proved CMV antigen-specific in vitro. Researchers reported in a later analysis that a missense DCLRE1C variant was tied to TCR beta V- and J-gene trimming. A later analysis found that most CMV-associated TCR beta chains appeared HLA-restricted.

In the PCR, 60 Vbeta and 13 Jbeta primers were used. Only in-frame clones appear in the TCRdb table, and some are missing; sequencing was by immunoSEQ multiplex PCR. The table has 200,000 or so clones, 75% to 85% seen once. This clone was detected only once. The antigen is undetermined. This TCR came from a woman between 18 and 29 years old in good health and CMV-seropositive. The sequencing input was PBMCs.

The CDR3 loop is CASSPEVMNTEAFF. The CDR3 coding sequence is TGTGCCAGCAGCCCGGAGGTCATGAACACTGAAGCTTTCTTT. The gene calls are TRBV13 and TRBJ1-1; D remains ambiguous. Trimming removed 5 bases at V and 0 bases at J, with 10 bases between. The V gene's germline CDR1 is PRHDT and CDR2 FYEKMQ (reference sequence). This CDR3 contains 14 residues.